Listed below are T cell receptor beta chains from one sample, sequenced in a study of T-cell reconstitution after alpha-beta-depleted transplantation in children. TCRdb analysed the PCR reads with MiXCR anew, one entry per CDR3 protein. The sample consists of a few hundred thousand distinct CDR3 sequences, approximately 12% of them appearing once. Sample: PBMCs, mostly from graft donor cells, taken 360 days after TCRalphabeta/CD19-depleted stem cell transplant. The origin of the receptors is a male patient between 5 and 17 years old who had a stem cell transplant for acute myeloid leukemia, so the T cells may come from the graft donor. Each CDR3 is given with its conserved first and last residue. D genes are given only for firm matches. Size values are once, few and many counts, or a class for expanded clones, and some rows have none.

D,size,J,V,DNA,CDR3
NA,NA,TRBJ2-5,TRBV10-3,TGTGCCATCAGCGGACTGGAGACCCAGTACTTC,CAISGLETQYF
NA,many,TRBJ2-3,TRBV11-2,TGTGCCAGCAGCTTGTCCCTCGGTACAGATACGCAGTATTTT,CASSLSLGTDTQYF
NA,NA,TRBJ2-7,TRBV7-6,TGTGCCAGCAGCTTAGGGTCATCCCTCGAGCAGTACTTC,CASSLGSSLEQYF
NA,few,TRBJ2-2,TRBV5-1,TGCGCCAGCAGCTTGGGACCTGACAGAAACACCGGGGAGCTGTTTTTT,CASSLGPDRNTGELFF
NA,NA,TRBJ2-3,TRBV12-3/TRBV12-4,TGTGCCAGCAGTCCTTTTGGGGGAAGCACAGATACGCAGTATTTT,CASSPFGGSTDTQYF
TRBD2,NA,TRBJ2-1,TRBV5-4,TGTGCCAGCAGCCGCGAGGGCGGGAGCTCCTACAATGAGCAGTTCTTC,CASSREGGSSYNEQFF
TRBD1,many,TRBJ2-3,TRBV20-1,TGCAGTGCTAGTGACAGGGCGAGCACAGATACGCAGTATTTT,CSASDRASTDTQYF
NA,NA,TRBJ2-1,TRBV4-3,TGCGCCAGCAGCCTCGGATCTTCGGCAGGGCGCGACAATGAGCAGTTCTTC,CASSLGSSAGRDNEQFF
NA,NA,TRBJ1-2,TRBV24-1,TGTGCCACCAGGGGGGGACCTAACTATGGCTACACCTTC,CATRGGPNYGYTF
TRBD2,few,TRBJ2-3,TRBV5-4,TGTGCCAGCAGCCCAGTGACTAGCGGGAGGGCAGATACGCAGTATTTT,CASSPVTSGRADTQYF
NA,NA,TRBJ2-3,TRBV7-9,TGTGCCAGCAGCTTTCTTAATACGCAGTATTTT,CASSFLNTQYF
TRBD2,many,TRBJ2-1,TRBV15,TGTGCCACCCTTGGGGGAGGGCCCCGAAATGAGCAGTTCTTC,CATLGGGPRNEQFF
TRBD2,few,TRBJ2-5,TRBV10-3,TGTGCCATCAGTGGATGGACTAGCGGGAGGGACGGAGAGACCCAGTACTTC,CAISGWTSGRDGETQYF
TRBD2,NA,TRBJ2-1,TRBV6-2/TRBV6-3,TGTGCCAGCACGGATAGCGGGAAGAGGGATGAGCAGTTCTTC,CASTDSGKRDEQFF
TRBD1,many,TRBJ2-7,TRBV28,TGTGCCACCGCCGTTTGGGGGACAGGGTCTTACGAGCAGTACTTC,CATAVWGTGSYEQYF
NA,many,TRBJ2-1,TRBV5-1,TGCGCCAGCAGCTTGGACCGGACAGCATTACACAATGAGCAGTTCTTC,CASSLDRTALHNEQFF
NA,NA,TRBJ1-1,TRBV5-1,TGCGCCAGCAGCTTCAGTACAGGGAACACTGAAGCTTTCTTT,CASSFSTGNTEAFF
TRBD2,few,TRBJ2-1,TRBV7-9,TGTGCCAGCAGCTTGCTGGCGGGAGTCTACAATGAGCAGTTCTTC,CASSLLAGVYNEQFF
TRBD1,many,TRBJ2-3,TRBV4-3,TGCGCCAGCAGCCAAGAAGGGGGACAGGGAACAGATACGCAGTATTTT,CASSQEGGQGTDTQYF
NA,NA,TRBJ2-7,TRBV30,TGTGCCTGGAGTGTAGGAGGAGTGTGGTACGAGCAGTACTTC,CAWSVGGVWYEQYF
NA,few,TRBJ2-2,TRBV28,TGTGCCAGCAGTTTTCGGCAGGGCGGGGAGCTGTTTTTT,CASSFRQGGELFF
TRBD1,many,TRBJ2-1,TRBV29-1,TGCAGCTTTGCCGGGACAGCCTACAATGAGCAGTTCTTC,CSFAGTAYNEQFF
TRBD1,many,TRBJ1-4,TRBV7-9,TGTGCCAGCAGCCCGCCCGACAGGGGAAGCGAAAAACTGTTTTTT,CASSPPDRGSEKLFF
NA,NA,TRBJ2-1,TRBV5-6,TGTGCCAGCAGCTTTGGGCAGGGAATCCTATACAATGAGCAGTTCTTC,CASSFGQGILYNEQFF
TRBD1,NA,TRBJ1-1,TRBV28,TGTGCCAGCAGTAGACAGGGTTCCGGAGCTTTCTTT,CASSRQGSGAFF
TRBD2,NA,TRBJ2-7,TRBV6-2/TRBV6-3,TGTGCCAGCCTGGCTAGCGGGAGGGCAGTCTACGAGCAGTACTTC,CASLASGRAVYEQYF
NA,many,TRBJ2-7,TRBV7-2,TGTGCCAGCAGCTTAGCGGGCACCGAAGGTTCCTACGAGCAGTACTTC,CASSLAGTEGSYEQYF